Included here is one T cell receptor beta chain sequence, with context. Its antigen is unknown. This entry is derived from a study of regulatory T cells in long-lasting Graves disease. Study-wide points: Investigators studied peripheral blood only, not thyroid tissue.

The CDR3 has 16 amino acids. V lost 4 bases, J lost 4 bases, and 4 bases stayed unmatched. The V gene's germline CDR1 is SGHDN and CDR2 FVKESK. With iRepertoire HTBI primers and Arm-PCR of CDR3 regions, TCR beta libraries were built. From the multiplex PCR reads, TCRdb called clonotypes with MiXCR, one entry per CDR3 protein. In the table there are 500,000 to 700,000 distinct CDR3 sequences, approximately 15% of which are singletons. The time point was: newly diagnosed GD, antithyroid drugs for less than 3 months. Isolated PBMC RNA provided the starting material for the TCR library. This sample also appeared in a second study, on T cells in Graves' hyperthyroidism and ophthalmopathy.

The V and J genes are TRBV14 and TRBJ2-1; TRBD2 matches at 13 bases. The sample in question was peripheral blood mononuclear cells (PBMCs), obtained at new diagnosis, from a patient treated with antithyroid drugs. The receptor was isolated from a woman aged 25 to 39 with Graves disease. The CDR3 coding sequence is TGTGCCAGCAGCCGCTGGACTAGCGGGAGTTACAATGAGCAGTTCTTC. The encoded protein is CASSRWTSGSYNEQFF.